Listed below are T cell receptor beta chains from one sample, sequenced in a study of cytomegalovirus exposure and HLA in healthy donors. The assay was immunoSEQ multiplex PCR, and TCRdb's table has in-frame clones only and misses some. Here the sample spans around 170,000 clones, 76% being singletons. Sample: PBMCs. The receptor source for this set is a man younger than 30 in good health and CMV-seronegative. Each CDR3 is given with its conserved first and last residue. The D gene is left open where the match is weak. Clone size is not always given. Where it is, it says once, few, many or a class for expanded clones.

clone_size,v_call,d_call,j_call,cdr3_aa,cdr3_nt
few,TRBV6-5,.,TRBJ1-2,CAGRASYGYTF,TGTGCCGGCAGGGCTTCCTATGGCTACACCTTC
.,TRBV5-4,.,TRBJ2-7,CASSLGGEGGYEQYF,TGTGCCAGCAGCTTGGGGGGCGAGGGGGGGTACGAGCAGTACTTC
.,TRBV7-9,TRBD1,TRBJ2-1,CASSFDGRTGRNEQFF,TGTGCCAGCAGCTTTGATGGACGGACAGGACGGAATGAGCAGTTCTTC
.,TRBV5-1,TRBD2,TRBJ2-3,CASSLGSSGRTDTQYF,TGCGCCAGCAGCTTGGGTTCTAGCGGACGCACAGATACGCAGTATTTT
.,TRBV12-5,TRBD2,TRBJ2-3,CASGLVEGGVAGTPFTDTQYF,TGTGCTAGTGGTTTGGTAGAGGGTGGAGTAGCGGGGACTCCATTCACAGATACGCAGTATTTT
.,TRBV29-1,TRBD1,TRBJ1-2,CSVDGTGRGGYTF,TGCAGCGTTGATGGGACAGGGAGGGGTGGCTACACCTTC
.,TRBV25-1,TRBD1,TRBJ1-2,CASKTGYYGYTF,TGTGCCAGCAAGACAGGGTACTATGGCTACACCTTC
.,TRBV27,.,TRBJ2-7,CASSARRGSYEQYF,TGTGCCAGCTCTGCCCGGAGGGGATCCTACGAGCAGTACTTC
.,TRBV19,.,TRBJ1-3,CASTQIGGESENTIYF,TGTGCCAGTACCCAAATCGGCGGGGAATCAGAAAACACCATATATTTT
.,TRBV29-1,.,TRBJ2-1,CSLKRNPSSYNEQFF,TGCAGTTTGAAGCGGAACCCGAGCTCCTACAATGAGCAGTTCTTC
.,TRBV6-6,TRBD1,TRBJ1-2,CASSPDRVGHGYTF,TGTGCCAGCAGTCCGGACAGGGTCGGGCATGGCTACACCTTC
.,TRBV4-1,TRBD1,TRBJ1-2,CASSQRTGKLALGYTF,TGCGCCAGCAGCCAACGGACAGGGAAGTTGGCCTTGGGCTACACCTTC
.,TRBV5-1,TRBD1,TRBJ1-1,CASSPPGQYTEAFF,TGCGCCAGCAGCCCGCCGGGACAGTACACTGAAGCTTTCTTT
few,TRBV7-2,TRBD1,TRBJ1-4,CASSSQGRVEKLFF,TGTGCCAGCAGCTCACAGGGGAGAGTTGAAAAACTGTTTTTT
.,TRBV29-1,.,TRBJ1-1,CSVAGGGSNTEAFF,TGCAGCGTCGCCGGGGGGGGTTCCAACACTGAAGCTTTCTTT
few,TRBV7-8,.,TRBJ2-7,CASSRDYYEQYF,TGTGCCAGCAGCCGCGACTACTACGAGCAGTACTTC
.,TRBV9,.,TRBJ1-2,CASSVWQSGNYGYTF,TGTGCCAGCAGCGTGTGGCAGTCGGGAAACTATGGCTACACCTTC
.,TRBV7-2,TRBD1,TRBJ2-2,CASSSRGQGAIGELFF,TGTGCCAGCAGCTCTCGGGGGCAGGGGGCGATCGGGGAGCTGTTTTTT
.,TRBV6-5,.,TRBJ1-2,CASSYGDNHYGYTF,TGTGCCAGCAGTTACGGGGACAACCACTATGGCTACACCTTC
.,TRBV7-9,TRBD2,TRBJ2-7,CASRRGTSEVHEQYF,TGTGCCAGCAGGCGGGGGACCTCGGAGGTCCACGAGCAGTACTTC
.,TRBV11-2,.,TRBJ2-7,CASSLLTVSYEQYF,TGTGCCAGCAGCTTATTAACGGTTTCCTACGAGCAGTACTTC
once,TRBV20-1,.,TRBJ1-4,CSAQENEKLFF,TGCAGCGCCCAGGAAAATGAAAAACTGTTTTTT
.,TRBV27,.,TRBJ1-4,CASSLTPGNEKLFF,TGTGCCAGCAGTTTAACTCCGGGGAATGAAAAACTGTTTTTT
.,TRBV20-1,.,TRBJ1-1,CSARVTLEAFF,TGCAGTGCTAGAGTCACCCTAGAAGCTTTCTTT
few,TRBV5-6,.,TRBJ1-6,CASTSGAYNSPLHF,TGTGCCAGCACCTCAGGGGCCTATAATTCACCCCTCCACTTT
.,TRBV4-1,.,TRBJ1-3,CASSHPSGNSGNTIYF,TGCGCCAGCAGCCACCCATCGGGGAACTCTGGAAACACCATATATTTT
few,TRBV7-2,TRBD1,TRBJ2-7,CASSLVPTRDRGNEQYF,TGTGCCAGCAGCTTAGTCCCTACCCGGGACAGAGGGAACGAGCAGTACTTC
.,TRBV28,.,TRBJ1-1,CASHPGQANTEAFF,TGTGCCAGCCACCCCGGACAAGCGAACACTGAAGCTTTCTTT
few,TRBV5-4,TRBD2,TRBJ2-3,CASSLWLAGAPDTQYF,TGTGCCAGCAGCTTGTGGCTAGCGGGAGCCCCAGATACGCAGTATTTT
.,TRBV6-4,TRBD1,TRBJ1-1,CASSLSRDSGNTEAFF,TGTGCCAGCAGCCTATCCCGGGACAGTGGGAACACTGAAGCTTTCTTT
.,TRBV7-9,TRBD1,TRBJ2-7,CASRTGGDEQYF,TGTGCCAGCAGGACAGGGGGGGACGAGCAGTACTTC
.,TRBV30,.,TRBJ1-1,CAWSASGSEAFF,TGTGCCTGGAGTGCCTCGGGGTCTGAAGCTTTCTTT
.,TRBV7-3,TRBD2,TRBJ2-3,CASSLLAGDTDTQYF,TGTGCCAGCAGCTTACTAGCGGGGGACACAGATACGCAGTATTTT
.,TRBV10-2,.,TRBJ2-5,CASSFDSRETQYF,TGCGCCAGCAGCTTCGACAGCCGGGAGACCCAGTACTTC
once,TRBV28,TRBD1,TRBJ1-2,CASSVSGAGGGNYGYTF,TGTGCCAGCAGCGTTTCGGGAGCAGGGGGCGGGAACTATGGCTACACCTTC
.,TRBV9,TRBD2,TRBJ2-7,CASSVAAGAYEQYF,TGTGCCAGCAGCGTAGCAGCGGGAGCCTACGAGCAGTACTTC
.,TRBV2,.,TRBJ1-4,CASTRGNEKLFF,TGTGCCAGCACCCGGGGTAATGAAAAACTGTTTTTT
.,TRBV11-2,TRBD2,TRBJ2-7,CASSSTGTNSYEQYF,TGTGCCAGCAGTTCAACCGGGACTAACTCCTACGAGCAGTACTTC
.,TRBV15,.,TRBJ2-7,CATSRLLEYEQYF,TGTGCCACCAGCAGACTACTGGAGTACGAGCAGTACTTC
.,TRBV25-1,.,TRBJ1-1,CASSDLGGPNTEAFF,TGTGCCAGCAGTGATTTGGGGGGGCCGAACACTGAAGCTTTCTTT
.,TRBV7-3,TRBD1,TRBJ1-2,CASSLTGGQGANGYTF,TGTGCCAGCAGCTTAACTGGGGGACAGGGGGCGAATGGCTACACCTTC
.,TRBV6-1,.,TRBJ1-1,CASPGWEAFF,TGTGCCAGCCCAGGGTGGGAAGCTTTCTTT
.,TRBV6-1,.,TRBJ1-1,CASIGGFAGDTEAFF,TGTGCCAGCATTGGGGGATTCGCAGGGGATACTGAAGCTTTCTTT
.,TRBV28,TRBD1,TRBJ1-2,CASSSGTDYGYTF,TGTGCCAGCAGTTCAGGGACAGACTATGGCTACACCTTC
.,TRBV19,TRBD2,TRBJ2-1,CASSPGLAAYNEQFF,TGTGCCAGTAGTCCGGGACTAGCGGCCTACAATGAGCAGTTCTTC
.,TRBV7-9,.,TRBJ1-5,CASSSSGASNQPQHF,TGTGCCAGCAGCTCCTCAGGGGCGAGCAATCAGCCCCAGCATTTT
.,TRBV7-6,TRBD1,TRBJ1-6,CASSLGGTGNSPLHF,TGTGCCAGCAGCTTAGGGGGGACAGGGAATTCACCCCTCCACTTT
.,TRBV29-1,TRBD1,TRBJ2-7,CSVEEGGQGDEQYF,TGCAGCGTTGAAGAGGGGGGACAGGGGGACGAGCAGTACTTC
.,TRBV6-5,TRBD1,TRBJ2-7,CASSYRDSKSYEQYF,TGTGCCAGCAGTTACCGGGACAGCAAATCCTACGAGCAGTACTTC
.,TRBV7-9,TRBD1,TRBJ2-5,CASSLGRGLQETQYF,TGTGCCAGCAGCTTAGGCAGGGGGCTCCAAGAGACCCAGTACTTC